Below are 21 T cell receptor beta chains sequenced from a single sample in a study of T cell repertoires in cytomegalovirus infection. TCRdb processed the reads anew with MiXCR; each CDR3 protein has one entry. In the table there are approximately 240,000 distinct CDR3 sequences, 9% to 15% of which are singletons. Material: PBMCs. These receptors were taken from a human donor in good health (CMV status not recorded). Some clones in this sample may be carry-over from other donors' samples.

This clonotype was seen at least ten times. The gene calls are TRBV6-2 or TRBV6-3 and TRBJ1-2; D ambiguous. Trimming removed 4 bases at V and 8 bases at J, with 11 bases between. Germline V gene lookup returns CDR1 MNHEY and CDR2 SVGEGT. The CDR3 is 12 residues long. This CDR3 is CASSLWTEGYTF. In DNA, the CDR3 is TGTGCCAGCAGTTTATGGACGGAAGGCTACACCTTC.

The chain combines TRBV5-4 with TRBJ2-7, with a possible D match to TRBD2 (5 bases). The CDR3 consists of 15 residues. Germline V gives CDR1 SGHNT, CDR2 YYREEE (reference sequence). V was shortened by 4 bases and J by 3 bases, with 17 bases between the two germline ends. CDR3 amino acids: CASSPDGSRDYEQYF. The CDR3 DNA follows: TGTGCCAGCAGCCCCGACGGCTCGAGGGACTACGAGCAGTACTTC.

This clonotype was counted ten times or more. The V and J genes are TRBV12-3 or TRBV12-4 and TRBJ1-3; 8 bases map to TRBD1. V was clipped by 6 bases and J by 4 bases; unmatched bases: 5. This CDR3 contains 14 residues. The CDR3 sequence: CASSQTGDGNTIYF. The CDR3 bases are TGTGCCAGCAGCCAGACAGGGGACGGAAACACCATATATTTT.

Many counts were recorded for this clonotype. In DNA, the CDR3 is TGTGCCAGCAGCTTGGACGGCCATAGCAATCAGCCCCAGCATTTT. It is translated as CASSLDGHSNQPQHF. V gene TRBV7-2 combines with J gene TRBJ1-5; D unresolved. Germline assignment: CDR1 SGHTA and CDR2 FQGNSA. Trimming removed 3 bases at V and 0 bases at J, with 9 bases between. The CDR3 is 15 amino acids.

This clonotype was counted a few times. The chain carries TRBV28 and TRBJ2-2, with D maybe TRBD2 (6 bases). V was clipped by 11 bases and J by 6 bases, with 10 bases between them. This CDR3 is built from 11 residues. CDR1 and CDR2 from the germline V gene are MDHEN and SYDVKM. Written as DNA, the CDR3 is TGTGCCCTAGGGACTTCCGGGGAGCTGTTTTTT. Amino acids: CALGTSGELFF.

This clonotype was recorded at least ten times. V and J are TRBV7-3 and TRBJ2-3; D is unresolved. V dropped 4 bases and J dropped 4 bases, with 6 bases sitting between them. The germline V gene has CDR1 SGHTA and CDR2 FQGTGA. The CDR3 has 12 amino acids. The CDR3 DNA sequence: TGTGCCAGCAGCTCCAACCCAGATACGCAGTATTTT. Translated, it gives CASSSNPDTQYF.

Ten or more counts support this clonotype. This chain uses TRBV4-1 with TRBJ2-1, with TRBD2 matching 9 bases. V shed 5 bases, J shed 4 bases, and the junction held 12 bases outside the gene matches. CDR3 length equals 17 residues. In germline, CDR1 is MGHRA, CDR2 YSYEKL. CDR3 DNA: TGCGCCAGCAGCGGGCGATGGCGGGAGGGCCAATACAATGAGCAGTTCTTC. Translated, it gives CASSGRWREGQYNEQFF.

This clonotype was seen only a few times. The chain carries TRBV19 and TRBJ1-5; 7 nucleotides align to TRBD1. The junction had 8 bases not matched to a gene; V was cut back by 6 bases and J by 3 bases. CDR3 length equals 15 residues. Germline loops: CDR1 LNHDA, CDR2 SQIVND (reference sequence). The CDR3 region has the DNA TGTGCCAGTAGGTCCGGACAGGCCAACAATCAGCCCCAGCATTTT. It specifies CASRSGQANNQPQHF.

This clonotype was observed a handful of times. The rearrangement uses TRBV2 and TRBJ2-1, with 7 bases that match TRBD2. The CDR3 has 14 residues. Germline assignment: CDR1 SNHLY and CDR2 FYNNEI. J gave up 5 bases and V 6 bases, and 7 bases lay outside the gene matches. CDR3 sequence: CASRDPGRDNEQFF. The CDR3 DNA sequence: TGTGCCAGCAGAGACCCTGGGAGGGACAATGAGCAGTTCTTC.

In this sample, this clonotype turned up many times. This sequence joins TRBV12-3 or TRBV12-4 and TRBJ1-1, with 8 bases that match TRBD1. The CDR3 runs 13 residues. V shed 7 bases and J 6 bases; nucleotides not matched to a gene: 7. CDR3 sequence: CASTRTGRAEAFF. The CDR3 nucleotides read TGTGCCAGCACCCGGACAGGGCGGGCTGAAGCTTTCTTT.

This clonotype was detected ten times or more. The chain links TRBV28 to TRBJ2-1, with 15 nucleotides matching TRBD2. The CDR3 has 18 residues. Trimming took 4 bases from V and 9 from J; bases not matched to a gene: 13. CDR1 and CDR2 from the germline V gene are MDHEN and SYDVKM. DNA for the CDR3: TGTGCCAGCAGTTCCGTATCCGGACTAGCGGGAGGGCCTGGTGAGCAGTTCTTC. This encodes CASSSVSGLAGGPGEQFF.

This clonotype showed up just a few times. V usage is TRBV28 and J usage is TRBJ2-1, with 7 positions matching TRBD1. This CDR3 spans 13 amino acids. J gave up 10 bases and V 5 bases, and 8 bases lay outside the gene matches. The germline V gene has CDR1 MDHEN and CDR2 SYDVKM. The DNA for the CDR3 is TGTGCCAGCAGTCCACAGGGGTTCAGGGAGCAGTTCTTC. It codes for CASSPQGFREQFF.

The sample holds many counts of this clonotype. The chain combines TRBV7-2 with TRBJ1-5, with TRBD1 as a possible D gene (6 bases). Trimming removed 1 base at V and 7 bases at J, with 14 bases between. This CDR3 has 15 amino acids. CDR1 and CDR2 from the germline V gene are SGHTA and FQGNSA. The CDR3 sequence: CASSLDGAGDQPQHF. DNA for the CDR3: TGTGCCAGCAGCTTAGATGGGGCAGGGGACCAGCCCCAGCATTTT.

This clonotype showed up many times. The CDR3: CASSLGSSYNEQFF. DNA of the CDR3: TGTGCCAGCAGCTTGGGGAGCTCCTACAATGAGCAGTTCTTC. This chain joins TRBV7-2 and TRBJ2-1; a possible D gene is TRBD2 (5 bases). The CDR3 consists of 14 residues. The germline CDR1 and CDR2 sequences are SGHTA and FQGNSA. V lost 3 bases and J 0 bases, leaving 6 bases between the germline ends. The whole variable domain, filled in from reference TRBV7-2 and TRBJ2-1, reads GAGVSQSPSNKVTEKGKDVELRCDPISGHTALYWYRQSLGQGLEFLIYFQGNSAPDKSGLPSDRFSAERTGGSVSTLTIQRTQQEDSAVYLCASSLGSSYNEQFFGPGTRLTVL.

The chain is built from TRBV25-1 and TRBJ1-1; D may be TRBD1 (5 bases). V dropped 8 bases and J dropped 5 bases, with 15 bases sitting between them. Germline V gene sequence: CDR1 MGHDK, CDR2 SYGVNS. There are 13 residues in the CDR3. CDR3 protein: CASRPTGETEAFF. The CDR3 DNA reads TGTGCCAGCCGGCCCACAGGTGAGACTGAAGCTTTCTTT.

The rearrangement uses TRBV4-3 and TRBJ1-1, with a possible D match to TRBD1 (6 bases). V was cut by 4 bases and J by 5 bases, with 14 bases left in between. Germline CDR1 is LGHNA and CDR2 is YSLEER. There are 14 residues in the CDR3. The CDR3 is CASSRSQGRTEAFF. CDR3 in DNA: TGCGCCAGCAGCCGTTCTCAGGGGCGGACTGAAGCTTTCTTT.

This clonotype was seen more than once but under ten times. Here the CDR3 DNA reads TGCAGTGCTAGAGGACTTCTCGGCAACGAAGAGACCCAGTACTTC. This translates into CSARGLLGNEETQYF. The chain recombines TRBV20-1 with TRBJ2-5; no clear D. The CDR3 extends over 15 amino acids. V was shortened by 1 base and J by 3 bases, with 15 bases between the two germline ends. Germline CDR1 and CDR2: DFQATT and SNEGSKA (reference sequence).

This clonotype was seen more than once but under ten times. The chain uses TRBV28 and TRBJ2-5; 8 bases align to TRBD2. Per germline, CDR1 MDHEN and CDR2 SYDVKM. CDR3 length: 16 residues. Unmatched junction bases numbered 8, after V lost 4 bases and J lost 1 base. CDR3 sequence reads: CASSSRAGAPQETQYF. The CDR3 DNA is TGTGCCAGCAGTTCTAGAGCGGGAGCACCCCAAGAGACCCAGTACTTC.

This clonotype was observed many times. CDR3 coding DNA: TGTGCCAGCGTCCAACGGACAGGGGGCCTTAGCTCCTACGAGCAGTACTTC. Its protein is CASVQRTGGLSSYEQYF. The chain combines TRBV6-2 or TRBV6-3 with TRBJ2-7, with 11 bases identical to TRBD1. The J segment lost 0 bases and the V segment lost 8 bases, leaving 12 bases of the junction unmatched. CDR3 length: 17 amino acids. The germline gives CDR1 MNHEY, CDR2 SVGEGT.

The chain joins TRBV25-1 to TRBJ1-1; D remains unclear. The CDR3 length is 12 residues. The germline V gene encodes CDR1 MGHDK and CDR2 SYGVNS. V was pared by 7 bases and J by 1 base, with 7 bases between. The DNA of the CDR3 is TGTGCCAGCACCCGTGGGAACACTGAAGCTTTCTTT. Translating it yields CASTRGNTEAFF.

The chain employs TRBV6-6 and TRBJ1-6, with D unclear. Trimming cost V 8 bases and J 7 bases, with 9 bases left between them. The germline V gene has CDR1 MNHNY and CDR2 SVGAGI (reference sequence). This CDR3 contains 12 residues. The CDR3 sequence: CASGQANSPLHF. The CDR3, as DNA: TGTGCCAGCGGGCAGGCCAATTCACCCCTCCACTTT.